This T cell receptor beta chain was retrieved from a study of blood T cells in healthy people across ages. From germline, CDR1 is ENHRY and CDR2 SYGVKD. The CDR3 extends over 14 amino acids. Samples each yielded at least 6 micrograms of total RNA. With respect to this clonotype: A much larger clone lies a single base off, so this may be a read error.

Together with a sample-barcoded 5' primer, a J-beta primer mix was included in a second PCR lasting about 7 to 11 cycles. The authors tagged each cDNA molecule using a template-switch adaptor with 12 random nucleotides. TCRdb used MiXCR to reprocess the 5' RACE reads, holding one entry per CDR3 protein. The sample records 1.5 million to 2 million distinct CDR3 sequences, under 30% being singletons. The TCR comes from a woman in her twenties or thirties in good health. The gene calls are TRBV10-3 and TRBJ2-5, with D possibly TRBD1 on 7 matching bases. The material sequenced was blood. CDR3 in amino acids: CAIRESEGAETQYF. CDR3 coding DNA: TGTGCCATCAGGGAGTCGGAGGGGGCGGAGACCCAGTACTTC.